The 31 T cell receptor beta chains below all came from one sample that was sequenced in a study of cytomegalovirus exposure and HLA in healthy donors. PCR involved 60 Vbeta and 13 Jbeta primers. Here immunoSEQ multiplex PCR was the method, and the copy in TCRdb shows in-frame clones only, minus some. The table includes 150,000 to 200,000 clones, roughly four fifths detected once. The sequenced material came from PBMCs. These receptors were obtained from a middle-aged man in good health and CMV-seropositive.

The CDR3 region is CASSVGIRTGELFF. The CDR3 bases are TGTGCCAGCAGTGTCGGTATCCGCACCGGGGAGCTGTTTTTT. The J gene is TRBJ2-2, the V gene TRBV6-4; D not certain. The germline V gene encodes CDR1 MRHNA and CDR2 SNTAGT. Trimming shortened V by 4 bases and J by 4 bases, and 10 bases separated the two germline ends. The CDR3 contains 14 residues.

Only a few counts were recorded for this clone. The chain links TRBV29-1 to TRBJ2-7; 9 nucleotides agree with TRBD2. V was pared by 6 bases and J by 2 bases, with 8 bases of the junction left unmatched. This CDR3 has 14 residues. Per the germline V gene, CDR1 is SQVTM and CDR2 is ANQGSEA. CDR3 DNA: TGCAGCGTCGTAGGGACTAGCAGAACCTACGAGCAGTACTTC. It encodes CSVVGTSRTYEQYF.

The rearrangement links TRBV7-6 to TRBJ2-7; D unresolved. The CDR3 loop spans 13 amino acids. The V end lost 1 base, the J end lost 5 bases, and 9 bases lay between the germline ends. From germline, CDR1 is SGHVS and CDR2 FNYEAQ. CDR3 DNA sequence: TGTGCCAGCAGCTTAGGGTCCGGTAACGAGCAGTACTTC. It specifies CASSLGSGNEQYF.

The CDR3 sequence is CASMREGEKLFF. For the CDR3, the DNA is TGCGCCAGCATGCGGGAGGGAGAAAAACTGTTTTTT. This chain connects TRBV5-1 to TRBJ1-4; D gene unclear. CDR1 is SGHRS and CDR2 is YFSETQ in the germline V gene. The CDR3 has 12 amino acids. The V and J ends lost 6 bases and 8 bases respectively, with 11 bases between them.

The chain combines TRBV7-2 with TRBJ2-5, with 13 bases that match TRBD2. CDR1 and CDR2 from the germline V gene are SGHTA and FQGNSA. CDR3 size: 17 residues. V trimming: 3 bases; J trimming: 5 bases; junction bases outside the gene matches: 9. The CDR3 DNA follows: TGTGCCAGCAGCTTTAACGGACTAGCGGGGGAAGGGGAGACCCAGTACTTC. This gives the protein CASSFNGLAGEGETQYF.

J is TRBJ2-5 and V is TRBV30, with 13 bases that match TRBD2. CDR1 GTSNPN and CDR2 SVGIG come from the germline V gene (reference sequence). The CDR3 contains 15 residues. V was clipped by 4 bases and J by 2 bases; unmatched bases: 4. The CDR3 loop is CAWKLAGGHQETQYF. In nucleotides, the CDR3 is TGTGCCTGGAAACTAGCGGGGGGGCATCAAGAGACCCAGTACTTC. Complete variable domain (other parts from reference TRBV30 and TRBJ2-5): SQTIHQWPATLVQPVGSPLSLECTVEGTSNPNLYWYRQAAGRGLQLLFYSVGIGQISSEVPQNLSASRPQDRQFILSSKKLLLSDSGFYLCAWKLAGGHQETQYFGPGTRLLVL.

The rearrangement joins TRBV5-1 to TRBJ1-1; 7 bases map to TRBD1. The V gene end was trimmed by 7 bases and the J gene end by 0 bases; junction bases not matched to a gene: 9. CDR1 is SGHRS, CDR2 YFSETQ, per germline. This CDR3 has 15 amino acids. Written as DNA, the CDR3 is TGCGCCAGCGGCATCACGGGACAGCTGAACACTGAAGCTTTCTTT. This translates into CASGITGQLNTEAFF.

This chain uses TRBV4-2 with TRBJ1-2; D might be TRBD1 (5 bases). This CDR3 contains 16 residues. Per germline, CDR1 LGHNA and CDR2 YNFKEQ. V was cut by 0 bases and J by 4 bases, with 15 bases left in between. This CDR3 reads CASSQDVGQVFYGYTF. The CDR3 DNA follows: TGTGCCAGCAGCCAAGACGTGGGGCAGGTTTTCTATGGCTACACCTTC.

The J gene is TRBJ1-6, the V gene TRBV27; D call uncertain. The length of the CDR3 is 15 residues. V lost 3 bases and J 3 bases, leaving 9 bases between the germline ends. CDR1 is MNHEY and CDR2 is SMNVEV in the germline V gene (reference sequence). The CDR3 reads CASSLSRSYNSPLHF. The CDR3 DNA is TGTGCCAGCAGTTTGAGCCGGAGCTATAATTCACCCCTCCACTTT.

The chain recombines TRBV10-1 with TRBJ2-3; maybe TRBD2 (5 bases). Germline values: CDR1 WNHNN, CDR2 SYGVQD (reference sequence). The CDR3 length is 15 residues. V was shortened by 10 bases and J by 2 bases, with 19 bases between the two germline ends. The CDR3 reads CANTRRVLPTDTQYF. DNA for the CDR3: TGCGCCAACACCAGGCGGGTCCTCCCCACAGATACGCAGTATTTT.

The V and J genes are TRBV7-3 and TRBJ2-4; 13 nucleotides match TRBD2. Per the germline V gene, CDR1 is SGHTA and CDR2 is FQGTGA. This CDR3 has 14 amino acids. The V gene end was trimmed by 5 bases and the J gene end by 9 bases; junction bases not matched to a gene: 4. The DNA for the CDR3 is TGTGCCAGCAGCGCAACTAGCGGGAGGGGCATTCAGTACTTC. It specifies CASSATSGRGIQYF.

The chain combines TRBV28 with TRBJ2-5, with TRBD1 matching 7 bases. The J call could be wrong; TRBJ2-7 is a better fit for the DNA end. Germline values: CDR1 MDHEN, CDR2 SYDVKM. There are 14 residues in the CDR3. CDR3 loop: CASSHRDRVDEQYF. CDR3 sequence (DNA): TGTGCCAGCAGCCACAGAGACAGGGTCGACGAGCAGTACTTC.

This clone was found a few times. The chain combines TRBV4-1 with TRBJ2-2; 9 bases align to TRBD2. In germline, CDR1 is MGHRA, CDR2 YSYEKL. The CDR3 sequence is 16 residues long. The V and J ends lost 2 bases and 5 bases, in that order; junction bases with no gene match: 6. CDR3: CASSQSGGLLTGELFF. CDR3 DNA: TGCGCCAGCAGCCAAAGCGGGGGGCTCTTAACCGGGGAGCTGTTTTTT.

J is TRBJ2-5 and V is TRBV28, with 7 bases fitting TRBD2. The CDR3 covers 12 residues. The junction had 4 bases not matched to a gene; V was cut back by 6 bases and J by 6 bases. Per the germline V gene, CDR1 is MDHEN and CDR2 is SYDVKM. The CDR3 DNA reads as TGTGCCAGCAGAGGGGACTATCAGACCCAGTACTTC. It translates to CASRGDYQTQYF.

This chain connects TRBV28 to TRBJ2-7; D is perhaps TRBD1 (5 bases). The CDR3 has 14 amino acids. Looked up from germline, CDR1 is MDHEN and CDR2 is SYDVKM. V was trimmed by 2 bases and J by 2 bases, leaving 10 bases between them. CDR3 coding DNA: TGTGCCAGCAGTTTAGCGACAGTCCCCTACGAGCAGTACTTC. This sequence encodes CASSLATVPYEQYF. The entire variable domain, with the rest obtained from reference TRBV28 and TRBJ2-7, is as follows: DVKVTQSSRYLVKRTGEKVFLECVQDMDHENMFWYRQDPGLGLRLIYFSYDVKMKEKGDIPEGYSVSREKKERFSLILESASTNQTSMYLCASSLATVPYEQYFGPGTRLTVT.

This chain links TRBV5-1 with TRBJ2-1; a weak D match, TRBD2 (5 bases). This CDR3 is 13 amino acids long. Germline CDR1 SGHRS, CDR2 YFSETQ. Between the trimmed V and J ends, which lost 1 base and 6 bases, there was a span of 8 bases. CDR3 in DNA: TGCGCCAGCAGCTTGACCGAGGGCAATGAGCAGTTCTTC. This translates into CASSLTEGNEQFF.

V and J are TRBV10-3 and TRBJ2-1; TRBD2 agrees at 9 bases. V lost 7 bases and J lost 4; bases outside the gene matches: 8. CDR1 ENHRY and CDR2 SYGVKD come from the germline V gene. The CDR3 runs 15 residues. Here the CDR3 reads CAITLAGVAYNEQFF. The CDR3 DNA follows: TGTGCCATCACCTTAGCGGGAGTAGCGTACAATGAGCAGTTCTTC.

Notes on this clone: The limits of the CDR3 on the DNA are not certain, so only TCRdb's listed CDR3 is given. V and J are TRBV21-1 and TRBJ2-3; TRBD2 is the table's D call, not checked against the DNA. TRBV21-1 is a listed pseudogene. 17 amino acids form the CDR3, both terminal residues included. CDR3 in amino acids: CASSKVGVGMGTDTQYF.

The chain is built from TRBV4-2 and TRBJ1-1, with a weak D call TRBD1 (6 bases). Germline V gene sequence: CDR1 LGHNA, CDR2 YNFKEQ. There are 15 residues in the CDR3. The ends were cut back, 2 bases at V and 2 bases at J, with 12 bases in the middle. CDR3 sequence (DNA): TGTGCCAGCAGCCAAATGGGACATAGAAACACTGAAGCTTTCTTT. Translated: CASSQMGHRNTEAFF.

The chain has TRBV5-1 and TRBJ1-5, with D possibly being TRBD1 (5 bases). The CDR3 runs to 13 residues. Germline loops: CDR1 SGHRS, CDR2 YFSETQ. The germline V and J ends were trimmed by 0 bases and 6 bases, with 7 bases remaining between them. The CDR3 region is CASSLEGPQPQHF. In DNA, the CDR3 is TGCGCCAGCAGCTTGGAGGGGCCTCAGCCCCAGCATTTT. Complete variable domain (other parts from reference TRBV5-1 and TRBJ1-5): KAGVTQTPRYLIKTRGQQVTLSCSPISGHRSVSWYQQTPGQGLQFLFEYFSETQRNKGNFPGRFSGRQFSNSRSEMNVSTLELGDSALYLCASSLEGPQPQHFGDGTRLSIL.

The rearrangement joins TRBV9 to TRBJ2-5; weak D call: TRBD2 (6 bases). The V gene lost 4 bases and the J gene lost 7 bases, with 14 bases spanning the gap. Germline assignment: CDR1 SGDLS and CDR2 YYNGEE. The CDR3 consists of 13 residues. The CDR3 sequence is CASSPGDRGTQYF. The CDR3 DNA sequence: TGTGCCAGCAGCCCGGGGGACCGTGGGACCCAGTACTTC.

This rearrangement joins TRBV28 to TRBJ2-7; 7 bases line up with TRBD2. The trim removed 5 bases at V and 3 bases at J, leaving 10 bases unmatched. Germline V gene lookup returns CDR1 MDHEN and CDR2 SYDVKM. The CDR3 extends over 15 amino acids. The CDR3 region is CASSGEGLGDYEQYF. CDR3 DNA: TGTGCCAGCAGTGGGGAGGGGTTAGGAGACTACGAGCAGTACTTC. The full variable domain, its missing parts supplied by reference TRBV28 and TRBJ2-7, is DVKVTQSSRYLVKRTGEKVFLECVQDMDHENMFWYRQDPGLGLRLIYFSYDVKMKEKGDIPEGYSVSREKKERFSLILESASTNQTSMYLCASSGEGLGDYEQYFGPGTRLTVT.

This clone appeared a single time. The genes are TRBV7-9 and TRBJ1-1; D is unresolved. The CDR3 runs 14 residues. Trimming removed 5 bases at V and 0 bases at J, with 10 bases between. The V gene's germline CDR1 is SEHNR and CDR2 FQNEAQ (reference sequence). The CDR3 DNA follows: TGTGCCAGCAGCGCCCGCACATTGAACACTGAAGCTTTCTTT. Protein sequence: CASSARTLNTEAFF.

The J gene is TRBJ2-1, the V gene TRBV5-1; TRBD2 matches at 13 bases. The J segment lost 9 bases and the V segment lost 4 bases, leaving 10 bases of the junction unmatched. CDR3 size: 16 residues. The germline CDR1 and CDR2 sequences are SGHRS and YFSETQ. The CDR3 loop reads CASSPIGLAGAREQFF. As DNA, the CDR3 is TGCGCCAGCAGCCCGATTGGACTAGCGGGAGCACGTGAGCAGTTCTTC. Together with reference TRBV5-1 and TRBJ2-1, the CDR3 gives the full variable domain: KAGVTQTPRYLIKTRGQQVTLSCSPISGHRSVSWYQQTPGQGLQFLFEYFSETQRNKGNFPGRFSGRQFSNSRSEMNVSTLELGDSALYLCASSPIGLAGAREQFFGPGTRLTVL.

The count of this clone is one. This chain joins TRBV7-8 and TRBJ1-6; D gene unclear. V gave up 1 base and J gave up 10 bases, with 11 bases separating them. Per the germline V gene, CDR1 is SGHVS and CDR2 is FQNEAQ. The CDR3 runs 14 residues. In DNA, the CDR3 is TGTGCCAGCAGCTTAGGGCGGCAATCCTCACCCCTCCACTTT. Encoded protein: CASSLGRQSSPLHF.

V usage is TRBV28 and J usage is TRBJ1-4; possible D gene TRBD1, 6 bases. Per the germline V gene, CDR1 is MDHEN and CDR2 is SYDVKM. The CDR3 runs to 15 residues. V dropped 6 bases and J dropped 0 bases, with 11 bases sitting between them. Written as DNA, the CDR3 is TGTGCCAGCAGAAAAACAGGGACAACTAATGAAAAACTGTTTTTT. This translates into CASRKTGTTNEKLFF.

This clone occurred a few times. J is TRBJ1-2 and V is TRBV7-2, with D perhaps TRBD1 (6 bases). Trimming left V 5 bases short and J 4 bases short, with 14 bases between. The CDR3 has 14 amino acids. The germline CDR1 and CDR2 sequences are SGHTA and FQGNSA. The CDR3 DNA reads as TGTGCCAGCAGCCCCTCACAGGGTACCTATGGCTACACCTTC. Translating gives CASSPSQGTYGYTF.

This chain links TRBV21-1 with TRBJ1-2. TRBV21-1 is assigned pseudogene status. The CDR3 has 15 residues. The CDR3 region is CASSKGSGGPYGYTF. Here the CDR3 DNA reads TGTGCCAGCAGCAAAGGGTCCGGGGGTCCCTATGGCTACACCTTC.

The CDR3 reads CAISESARTSGGNEQFF. The CDR3 DNA sequence: TGTGCCATCAGTGAGTCGGCGAGGACTAGCGGGGGGAATGAGCAGTTCTTC. The V gene is TRBV10-3, the J gene TRBJ2-1, with 14 nucleotides matching TRBD2. The length of the CDR3 is 17 residues. Trimming at V came to 0 bases and at J to 7 bases, leaving 5 bases not matched to a gene. Looked up from germline, CDR1 is ENHRY and CDR2 is SYGVKD.

This chain connects TRBV6-5 to TRBJ1-1; 7 nucleotides agree with TRBD1. Unmatched junction bases numbered 9, after V lost 0 bases and J lost 5 bases. This CDR3 contains 16 residues. The germline V gene encodes CDR1 MNHEY and CDR2 SVGAGI. For the CDR3, the DNA is TGTGCCAGCAGTTACTCGCGACCCAGGGGGAGAACTGAAGCTTTCTTT. It codes for CASSYSRPRGRTEAFF.

This clone came up a few times. The genes are TRBV5-6 and TRBJ2-1, with 9 bases identical to TRBD2. Trimming removed 1 base from V and 9 bases from J; junction bases left unmatched: 11. Germline V CDR1 and CDR2: SGHDT, YYEEEE. This CDR3 is 16 amino acids long. The CDR3 sequence: CASSLMGLASMGEQFF. For the CDR3, the DNA is TGTGCCAGCAGCTTGATGGGACTAGCTTCCATGGGTGAGCAGTTCTTC.